A single sample gave rise to the 20 T cell receptor beta chains below, sequenced in a study of T cells after yellow fever vaccination. MiXCR, run by TCRdb on the 5' RACE reads, gives a single entry per CDR3 protein. The data contain 300,000 to 400,000 distinct CDR3 sequences, 12% of them singletons. Sequencing was performed on CD4+ T cells sorted from PBMCs, taken 15 days after the yellow fever booster vaccination. Every receptor here comes from a man between 18 and 35 years old who received the YFV17D yellow fever vaccine.

This clonotype showed up just a few times. This sequence joins TRBV12-3 or TRBV12-4 and TRBJ1-2; 8 nucleotides match TRBD1. This CDR3 is 13 amino acids long. Losses at the gene ends were 3 bases for V and 8 bases for J; bases not matched to a gene: 5. As DNA, the CDR3 is TGTGCCAGCAGTTTGTCAGGGGGCCAGGGCTACACCTTC. This encodes CASSLSGGQGYTF.

This clonotype was observed at least ten times. The chain recombines TRBV5-1 with TRBJ2-7, with D unclear. This CDR3 has 14 residues. Germline assignment: CDR1 SGHRS and CDR2 YFSETQ. V dropped 4 bases and J dropped 7 bases, with 18 bases sitting between them. DNA of the CDR3: TGCGCCAGCAGCAGAGGACCCACTGGGGAAGAGCAGTACGTC. As protein: CASSRGPTGEEQYV.

The CDR3 nucleotides read TGTGCCAGCAGCTTGGTGATGGGGTCTCTGAACACCGGGGAGCTGTTTTTT. This codes for CASSLVMGSLNTGELFF. The chain combines TRBV5-4 with TRBJ2-2; D unclear. Trimming took off 0 bases at V and 1 base at J, with 13 bases between the two ends. CDR3 length: 17 residues. Germline loops: CDR1 SGHNT, CDR2 YYREEE (reference sequence).

The rearrangement joins TRBV6-5 to TRBJ2-3, with a weak D call TRBD1 (6 bases). This CDR3 has 14 amino acids. The V end was cut by 8 bases, the J end by 3 bases, with 15 bases between. Germline loops: CDR1 MNHEY, CDR2 SVGAGI. The DNA for the CDR3 is TGTGCCAGCGGCCCCAGGGGCGCGACAGATACGCAGTATTTT. Its translation: CASGPRGATDTQYF.

This chain links TRBV29-1 with TRBJ2-5; D is undetermined. Germline V gene lookup returns CDR1 SQVTM and CDR2 ANQGSEA. CDR3 size: 14 residues. Trimming removed 0 bases at V and 5 bases at J, with 13 bases between. CDR3 sequence: CSVEDRLYRETQYF. The CDR3 DNA reads TGCAGCGTTGAAGATCGTTTGTACCGGGAGACCCAGTACTTC.

This rearrangement joins TRBV29-1 to TRBJ2-1; D call uncertain. This CDR3 spans 16 amino acids. V gave up 6 bases and J gave up 0 bases, with 18 bases separating them. The V gene's germline CDR1 is SQVTM and CDR2 ANQGSEA. CDR3: CSVLPSLSSSYNEQFF. The CDR3 DNA is TGCAGCGTCCTCCCCAGCTTGTCGAGCTCCTACAATGAGCAGTTCTTC.

This chain uses TRBV12-3 or TRBV12-4 with TRBJ1-1, with a tentative D call TRBD1 (5 bases). V lost 2 bases and J 8 bases, leaving 12 bases between the germline ends. The CDR3 contains 13 residues. The CDR3 nucleotides read TGTGCCAGCAGTTTATGGGCGACAGAAGAAGCTTTCTTT. Its protein product is CASSLWATEEAFF.

This clonotype was observed a few times. The chain employs TRBV6-6 and TRBJ1-3; D remains ambiguous. Germline V gene lookup returns CDR1 MNHNY and CDR2 SVGAGI (reference sequence). This CDR3 is built from 15 residues. The V end was cut by 3 bases, the J end by 4 bases, with 13 bases between. CDR3 protein: CASSYSLEIGNTIYF. CDR3 DNA: TGTGCCAGCAGTTATAGCCTGGAGATCGGAAACACCATATATTTT.

The V call is TRBV28, the J call TRBJ2-5; the D gene is possibly TRBD2 (5 bases). Germline CDR1 reads MDHEN; CDR2 reads SYDVKM. Trimming cost V 6 bases and J 2 bases, with 28 bases left between them. The CDR3 consists of 19 residues. The CDR3 nucleotides read TGTGCCAGCAGCAATACTTTTTGGACGGAGGACGCCCTACAAGAGACCCAGTACTTC. Encoded protein: CASSNTFWTEDALQETQYF.

This clonotype appeared many times. V and J are TRBV12-3 or TRBV12-4 and TRBJ1-2, with unresolved D. Trimming took off 1 base at V and 7 bases at J, with 7 bases between the two ends. The CDR3 contains 12 residues. DNA of the CDR3: TGTGCCAGCAGTTTAGGAAGACTTGGCTACACCTTC. Residues: CASSLGRLGYTF.

This clonotype was picked up a small number of times. The chain is built from TRBV20-1 and TRBJ1-5; a possible D gene is TRBD1 (6 bases). V lost 8 bases and J lost 6, with 20 bases in between. Looked up from germline, CDR1 is DFQATT and CDR2 is SNEGSKA (reference sequence). The CDR3 has 14 amino acids. CDR3 amino acids: CSTARQGGFQPQHF. In DNA, the CDR3 is TGCAGTACCGCCCGCCAAGGGGGTTTTCAGCCCCAGCATTTT.

The chain recombines TRBV11-2 with TRBJ1-4, with D possibly matching TRBD1 (5 bases). From germline, CDR1 is SGHAT and CDR2 FQNNGV. CDR3 length: 14 residues. The V end was cut by 4 bases, the J end by 8 bases, with 14 bases between. CDR3 amino acids: CASSSGHVGEKLFF. The CDR3, as DNA: TGTGCCAGCAGCTCCGGACATGTCGGAGAAAAACTGTTTTTT.

In this sample, this clonotype turned up many times. The chain couples TRBV11-3 to TRBJ2-1, with 7 bases lining up with TRBD2. In germline, CDR1 is SGHNT, CDR2 YENEEA. The CDR3 has 16 residues. Unmatched junction bases numbered 13, after V lost 2 bases and J lost 9 bases. CDR3 DNA sequence: TGTGCCAGCAGCTTATCCCAGTCGGGGGGTCAGGGTGAGCAGTTCTTC. Residues: CASSLSQSGGQGEQFF.

This clonotype was found a few times. The chain combines TRBV27 with TRBJ1-2, with D unresolved. Trimming shortened V by 7 bases and J by 0 bases, and 12 bases separated the two germline ends. The CDR3 spans 14 residues. CDR1 MNHEY and CDR2 SMNVEV come from the germline V gene (reference sequence). As DNA, the CDR3 is TGTGCCAGCACTCCGGTAGGAGCTAACTATGGCTACACCTTC. Encoded protein: CASTPVGANYGYTF.

This chain joins TRBV4-1 and TRBJ2-7; no definite D call. V was pared by 0 bases and J by 6 bases, with 9 bases between. The CDR3 is 13 residues long. The V gene's germline CDR1 is MGHRA and CDR2 YSYEKL. This CDR3 is CASSQDWKLEQYF. The CDR3 bases are TGCGCCAGCAGCCAAGATTGGAAGCTCGAGCAGTACTTC.

This clonotype has more than one count but fewer than ten. The chain has TRBV9 and TRBJ1-2; D is ambiguous. V lost 0 bases, J lost 4 bases, and 13 bases lay in between. The CDR3 runs to 15 residues. Germline CDR1 reads SGDLS; CDR2 reads YYNGEE. Here the CDR3 reads CASSVDGSLPYGYTF. The CDR3 DNA reads TGTGCCAGCAGCGTAGATGGCAGTCTACCCTATGGCTACACCTTC.

This clonotype appeared many times. The chain is built from TRBV7-9 and TRBJ2-2; 16 bases fit TRBD2. Germline assignment: CDR1 SEHNR and CDR2 FQNEAQ (reference sequence). With V trimmed by 4 bases and J by 2 bases, 4 bases remained unmatched. This CDR3 spans 18 amino acids. CDR3 in DNA: TGTGCCAGCAGCTCCGGGACTAGCGGGGGGGTTAACACCGGGGAGCTGTTTTTT. This translates into CASSSGTSGGVNTGELFF.

This clonotype has more than one count but fewer than ten. This chain links TRBV7-9 with TRBJ2-7, with 7 nucleotides matching TRBD2. This CDR3 is 13 amino acids long. Germline CDR1 and CDR2: SEHNR and FQNEAQ (reference sequence). The J segment lost 2 bases and the V segment lost 5 bases, leaving 3 bases of the junction unmatched. CDR3 sequence: CASSPGLTYEQYF. As DNA, the CDR3 is TGTGCCAGCAGCCCGGGACTAACCTACGAGCAGTACTTC.

The rearrangement uses TRBV2 and TRBJ1-2, with D hard to call. CDR3 length equals 13 residues. Per the germline V gene, CDR1 is SNHLY and CDR2 is FYNNEI. V lost 8 bases and J 5 bases, leaving 15 bases between the germline ends. CDR3 DNA sequence: TGTGCCAGCGAACAGAATCACTCTTATGGCTACACCTTC. Amino acid sequence: CASEQNHSYGYTF.

This clonotype has only a few counts. The chain employs TRBV4-3 and TRBJ1-1, with D possibly matching TRBD1 (5 bases). The length of the CDR3 is 12 residues. V gave up 4 bases and J gave up 11 bases, with 14 bases separating them. Germline assignment: CDR1 LGHNA and CDR2 YSLEER. The DNA of the CDR3 is TGCGCCAGCAGCCGGGGCGGGGACCGGGCTTTCTTT. Its protein is CASSRGGDRAFF.